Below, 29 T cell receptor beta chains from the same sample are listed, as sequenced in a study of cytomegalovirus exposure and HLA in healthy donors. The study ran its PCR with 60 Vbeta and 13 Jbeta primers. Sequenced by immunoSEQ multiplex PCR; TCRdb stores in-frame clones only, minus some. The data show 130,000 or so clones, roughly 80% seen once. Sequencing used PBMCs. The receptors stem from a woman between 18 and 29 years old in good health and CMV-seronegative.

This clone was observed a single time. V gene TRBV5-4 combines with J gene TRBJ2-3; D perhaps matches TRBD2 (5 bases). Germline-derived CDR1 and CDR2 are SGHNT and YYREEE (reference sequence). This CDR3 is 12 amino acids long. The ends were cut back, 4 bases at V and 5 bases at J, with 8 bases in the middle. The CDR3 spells CASSLGGDTQYF. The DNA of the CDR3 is TGTGCCAGCAGCCTAGGAGGAGATACGCAGTATTTT.

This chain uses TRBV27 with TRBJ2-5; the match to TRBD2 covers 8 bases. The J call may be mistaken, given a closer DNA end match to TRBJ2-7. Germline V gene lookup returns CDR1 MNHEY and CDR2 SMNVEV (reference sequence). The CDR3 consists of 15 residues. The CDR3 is CASSLTPSGYYEQYF. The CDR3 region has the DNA TGTGCCAGCAGTTTGACGCCTAGCGGGTACTACGAGCAGTACTTC.

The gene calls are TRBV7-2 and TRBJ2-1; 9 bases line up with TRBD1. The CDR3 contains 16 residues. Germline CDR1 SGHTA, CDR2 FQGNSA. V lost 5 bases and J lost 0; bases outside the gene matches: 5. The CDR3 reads CASSTGTGSSYNEQFF. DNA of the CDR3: TGTGCCAGCAGCACGGGGACAGGGTCCTCCTACAATGAGCAGTTCTTC.

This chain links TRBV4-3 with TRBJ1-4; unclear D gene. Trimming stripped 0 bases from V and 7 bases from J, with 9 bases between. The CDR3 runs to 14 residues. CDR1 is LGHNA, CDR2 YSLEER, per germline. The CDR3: CASSQDRLAEKLFF. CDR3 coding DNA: TGCGCCAGCAGCCAAGACCGACTGGCTGAAAAACTGTTTTTT.

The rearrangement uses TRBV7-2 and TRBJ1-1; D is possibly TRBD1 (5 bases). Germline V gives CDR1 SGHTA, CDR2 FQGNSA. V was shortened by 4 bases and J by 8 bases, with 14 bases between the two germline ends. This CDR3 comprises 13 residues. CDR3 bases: TGTGCCAGCAGCTCGCTTCGGGGGATAGAAGCTTTCTTT. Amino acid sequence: CASSSLRGIEAFF.

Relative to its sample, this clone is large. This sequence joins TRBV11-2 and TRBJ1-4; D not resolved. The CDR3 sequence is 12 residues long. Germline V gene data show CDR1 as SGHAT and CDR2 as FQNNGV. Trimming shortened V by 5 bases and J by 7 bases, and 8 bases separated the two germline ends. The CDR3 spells CASSPPSEKLFF. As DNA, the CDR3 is TGTGCCAGCAGCCCCCCATCTGAAAAACTGTTTTTT.

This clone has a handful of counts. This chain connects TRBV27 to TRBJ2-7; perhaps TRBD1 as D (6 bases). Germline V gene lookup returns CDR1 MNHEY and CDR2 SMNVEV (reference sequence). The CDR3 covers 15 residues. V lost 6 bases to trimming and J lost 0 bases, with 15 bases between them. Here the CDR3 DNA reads TGTGCCAGCAGGTTACAGGGTCTAGGCTCCTACGAGCAGTACTTC. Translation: CASRLQGLGSYEQYF.

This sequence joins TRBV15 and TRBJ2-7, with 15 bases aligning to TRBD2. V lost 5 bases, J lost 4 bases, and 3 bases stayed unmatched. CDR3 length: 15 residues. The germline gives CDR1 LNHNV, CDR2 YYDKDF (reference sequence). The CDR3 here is CATSGLAGGGYEQYF. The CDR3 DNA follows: TGTGCCACCAGCGGACTAGCGGGAGGGGGGTACGAGCAGTACTTC.

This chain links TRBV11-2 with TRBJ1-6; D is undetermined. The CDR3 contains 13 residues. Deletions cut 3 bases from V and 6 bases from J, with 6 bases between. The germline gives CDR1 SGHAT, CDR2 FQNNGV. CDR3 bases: TGTGCCAGCAGCTTGAGCCTTAATTCACCCCTCCACTTT. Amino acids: CASSLSLNSPLHF. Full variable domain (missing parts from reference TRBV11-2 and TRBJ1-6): EAGVAQSPRYKIIEKRQSVAFWCNPISGHATLYWYQQILGQGPKLLIQFQNNGVVDDSQLPKDRFSAERLKGVDSTLKIQPAKLEDSAVYLCASSLSLNSPLHFGNGTRLTVT.

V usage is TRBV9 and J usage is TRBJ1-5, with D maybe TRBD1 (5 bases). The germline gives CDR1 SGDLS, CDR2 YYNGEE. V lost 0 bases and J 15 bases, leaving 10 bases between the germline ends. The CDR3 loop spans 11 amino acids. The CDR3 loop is CASSVGTGGHF. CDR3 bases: TGTGCCAGCAGCGTAGGAACCGGGGGGCATTTT.

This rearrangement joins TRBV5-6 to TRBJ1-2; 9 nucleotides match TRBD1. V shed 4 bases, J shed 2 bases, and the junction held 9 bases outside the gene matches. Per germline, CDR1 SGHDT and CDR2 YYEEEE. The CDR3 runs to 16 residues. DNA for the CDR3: TGTGCCAGCAGCAAGGGACAGGGATGGGGGAACTATGGCTACACCTTC. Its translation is CASSKGQGWGNYGYTF.

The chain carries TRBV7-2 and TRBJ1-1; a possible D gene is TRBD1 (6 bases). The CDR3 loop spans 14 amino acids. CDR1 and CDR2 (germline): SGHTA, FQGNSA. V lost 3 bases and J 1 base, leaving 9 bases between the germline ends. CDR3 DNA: TGTGCCAGCAGCTTCCTGGACAGGAACACTGAAGCTTTCTTT. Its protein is CASSFLDRNTEAFF.

In DNA, the CDR3 is TGTGCCAGCAGCCTCGACGGGGGGCGGGGAGCTTTCTTT. It specifies CASSLDGGRGAFF. This chain joins TRBV7-2 and TRBJ1-1; D perhaps matches TRBD1 (6 bases). V was trimmed by 5 bases and J by 10 bases, leaving 17 bases between them. This CDR3 contains 13 residues. Germline V gene data show CDR1 as SGHTA and CDR2 as FQGNSA.

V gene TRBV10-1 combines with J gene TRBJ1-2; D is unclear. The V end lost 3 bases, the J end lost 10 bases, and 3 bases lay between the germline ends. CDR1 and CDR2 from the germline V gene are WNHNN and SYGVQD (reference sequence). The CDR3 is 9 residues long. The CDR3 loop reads CASSDHYTF. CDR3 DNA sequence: TGCGCCAGCAGTGATCACTACACCTTC.

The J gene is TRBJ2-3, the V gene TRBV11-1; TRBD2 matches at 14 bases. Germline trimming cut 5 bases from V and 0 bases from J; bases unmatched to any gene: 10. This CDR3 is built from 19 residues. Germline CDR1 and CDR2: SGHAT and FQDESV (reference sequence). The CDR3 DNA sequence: TGTGCCAGCAGCGCGCCGGGACTAGCGGGAGCCCCTAGCACAGATACGCAGTATTTT. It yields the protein CASSAPGLAGAPSTDTQYF.

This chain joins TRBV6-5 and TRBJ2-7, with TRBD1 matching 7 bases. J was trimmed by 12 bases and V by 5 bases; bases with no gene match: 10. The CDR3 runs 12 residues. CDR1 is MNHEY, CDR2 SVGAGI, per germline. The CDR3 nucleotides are TGTGCCAGCAGTCGAGGACAGGCGTGGACGTACTTC. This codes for CASSRGQAWTYF.

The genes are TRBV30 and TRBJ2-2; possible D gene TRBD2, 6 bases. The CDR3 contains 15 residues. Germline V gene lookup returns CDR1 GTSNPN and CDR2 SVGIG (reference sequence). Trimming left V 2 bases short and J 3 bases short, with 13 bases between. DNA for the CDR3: TGTGCCTGGAGTCAGCTAGCGCTACACACCGGGGAGCTGTTTTTT. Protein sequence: CAWSQLALHTGELFF.

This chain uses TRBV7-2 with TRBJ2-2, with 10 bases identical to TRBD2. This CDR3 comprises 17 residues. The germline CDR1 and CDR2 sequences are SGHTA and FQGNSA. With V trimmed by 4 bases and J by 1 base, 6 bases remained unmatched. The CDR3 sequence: CASSSHRTSGNTGELFF. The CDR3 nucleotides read TGTGCCAGCAGCTCCCACCGGACTAGCGGGAACACCGGGGAGCTGTTTTTT.

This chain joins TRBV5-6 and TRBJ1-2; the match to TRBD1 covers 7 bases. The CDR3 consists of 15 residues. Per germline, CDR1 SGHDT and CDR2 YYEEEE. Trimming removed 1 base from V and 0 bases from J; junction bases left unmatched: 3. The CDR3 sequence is CASSLTGAPNYGYTF. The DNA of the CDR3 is TGTGCCAGCAGCTTGACAGGGGCGCCTAACTATGGCTACACCTTC.

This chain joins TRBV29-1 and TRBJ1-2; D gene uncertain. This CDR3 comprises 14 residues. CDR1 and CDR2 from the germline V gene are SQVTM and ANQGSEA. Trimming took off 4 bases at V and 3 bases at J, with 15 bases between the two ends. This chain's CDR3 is CSVGMRILDYGYTF. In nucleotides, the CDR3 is TGCAGCGTTGGAATGAGAATTCTAGACTATGGCTACACCTTC. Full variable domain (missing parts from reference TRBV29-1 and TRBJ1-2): SAVISQKPSRDICQRGTSLTIQCQVDSQVTMMFWYRQQPGQSLTLIATANQGSEATYESGFVIDKFPISRPNLTFSTLTVSNMSPEDSSIYLCSVGMRILDYGYTFGSGTRLTVV.

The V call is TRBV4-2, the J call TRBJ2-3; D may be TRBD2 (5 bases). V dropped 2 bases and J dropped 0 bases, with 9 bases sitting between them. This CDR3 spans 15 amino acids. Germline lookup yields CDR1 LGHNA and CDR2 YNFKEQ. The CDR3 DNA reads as TGTGCCAGCAGCCAACCGGGAATTAGCACAGATACGCAGTATTTT. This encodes CASSQPGISTDTQYF.

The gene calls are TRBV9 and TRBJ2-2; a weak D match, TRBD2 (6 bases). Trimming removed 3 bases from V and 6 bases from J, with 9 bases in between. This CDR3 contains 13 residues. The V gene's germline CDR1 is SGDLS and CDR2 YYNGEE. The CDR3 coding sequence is TGTGCCAGCAGCGCCGGAGGGGCCGGGGAGCTGTTTTTT. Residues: CASSAGGAGELFF.

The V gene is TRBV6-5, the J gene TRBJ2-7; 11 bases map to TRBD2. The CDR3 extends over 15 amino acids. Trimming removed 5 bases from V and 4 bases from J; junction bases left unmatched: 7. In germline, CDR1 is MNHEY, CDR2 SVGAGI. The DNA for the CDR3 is TGTGCCAGCAGTCGGGCCGGGACTAGCGGTTACGAGCAGTACTTC. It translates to CASSRAGTSGYEQYF.

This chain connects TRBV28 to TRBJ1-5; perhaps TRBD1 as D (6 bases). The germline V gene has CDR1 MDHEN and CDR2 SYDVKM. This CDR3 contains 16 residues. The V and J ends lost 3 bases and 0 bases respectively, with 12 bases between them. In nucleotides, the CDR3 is TGTGCCAGCAGTTTCTCCCCAGGGGTTAGCAATCAGCCCCAGCATTTT. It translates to CASSFSPGVSNQPQHF. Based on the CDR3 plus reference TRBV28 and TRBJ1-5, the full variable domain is DVKVTQSSRYLVKRTGEKVFLECVQDMDHENMFWYRQDPGLGLRLIYFSYDVKMKEKGDIPEGYSVSREKKERFSLILESASTNQTSMYLCASSFSPGVSNQPQHFGDGTRLSIL.

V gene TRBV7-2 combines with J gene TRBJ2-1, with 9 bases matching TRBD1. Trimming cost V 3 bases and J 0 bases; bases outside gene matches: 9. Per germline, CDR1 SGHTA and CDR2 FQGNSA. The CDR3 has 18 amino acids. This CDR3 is CASSFYGTGLSSYNEQFF. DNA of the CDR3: TGTGCCAGCAGCTTTTATGGGACAGGGTTAAGCTCCTACAATGAGCAGTTCTTC. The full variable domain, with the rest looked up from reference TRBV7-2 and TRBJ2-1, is GAGVSQSPSNKVTEKGKDVELRCDPISGHTALYWYRQSLGQGLEFLIYFQGNSAPDKSGLPSDRFSAERTGGSVSTLTIQRTQQEDSAVYLCASSFYGTGLSSYNEQFFGPGTRLTVL.

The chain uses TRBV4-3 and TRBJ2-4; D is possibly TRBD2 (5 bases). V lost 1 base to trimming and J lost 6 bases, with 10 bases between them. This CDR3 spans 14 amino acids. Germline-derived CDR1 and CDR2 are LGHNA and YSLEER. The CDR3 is CASSQALAGNIQYF. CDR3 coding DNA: TGCGCCAGCAGCCAAGCTTTGGCGGGAAACATTCAGTACTTC.

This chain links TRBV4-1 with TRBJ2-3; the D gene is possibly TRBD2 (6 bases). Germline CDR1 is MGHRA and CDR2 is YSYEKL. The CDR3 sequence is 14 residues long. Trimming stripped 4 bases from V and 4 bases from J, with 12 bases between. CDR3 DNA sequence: TGCGCCAGCAGCCCCCTACCGGGGGCAGATACGCAGTATTTT. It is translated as CASSPLPGADTQYF.

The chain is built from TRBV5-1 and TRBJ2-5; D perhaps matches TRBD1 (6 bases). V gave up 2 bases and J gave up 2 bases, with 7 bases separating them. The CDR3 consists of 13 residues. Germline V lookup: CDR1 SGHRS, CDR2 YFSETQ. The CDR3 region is CASSFGQQETQYF. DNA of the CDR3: TGCGCCAGCAGCTTTGGACAGCAAGAGACCCAGTACTTC. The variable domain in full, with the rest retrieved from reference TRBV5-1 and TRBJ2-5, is KAGVTQTPRYLIKTRGQQVTLSCSPISGHRSVSWYQQTPGQGLQFLFEYFSETQRNKGNFPGRFSGRQFSNSRSEMNVSTLELGDSALYLCASSFGQQETQYFGPGTRLLVL.

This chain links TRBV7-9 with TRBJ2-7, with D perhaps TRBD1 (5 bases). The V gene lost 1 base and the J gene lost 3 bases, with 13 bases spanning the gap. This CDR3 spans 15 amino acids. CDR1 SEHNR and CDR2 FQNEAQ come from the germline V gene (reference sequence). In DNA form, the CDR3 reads TGTGCCAGCAGCTTAGGACCCACCCAGGGCTACGAGCAGTACTTC. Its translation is CASSLGPTQGYEQYF.